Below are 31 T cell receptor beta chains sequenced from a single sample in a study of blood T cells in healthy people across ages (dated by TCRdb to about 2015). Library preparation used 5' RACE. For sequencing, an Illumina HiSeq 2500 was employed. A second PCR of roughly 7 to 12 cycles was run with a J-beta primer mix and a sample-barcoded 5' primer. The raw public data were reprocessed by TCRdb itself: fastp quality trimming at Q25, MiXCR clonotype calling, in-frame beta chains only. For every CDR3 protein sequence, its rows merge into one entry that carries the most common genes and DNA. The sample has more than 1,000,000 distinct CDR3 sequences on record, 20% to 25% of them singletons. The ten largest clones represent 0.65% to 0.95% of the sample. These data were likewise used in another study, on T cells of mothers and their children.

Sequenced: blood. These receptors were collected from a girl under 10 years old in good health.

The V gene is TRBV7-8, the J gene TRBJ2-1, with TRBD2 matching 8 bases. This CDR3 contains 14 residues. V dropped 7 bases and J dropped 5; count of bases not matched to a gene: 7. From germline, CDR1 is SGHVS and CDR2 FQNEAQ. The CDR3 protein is CASTLGLDDNEQFF. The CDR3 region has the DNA TGTGCCAGCACCCTGGGACTAGACGACAATGAGCAGTTCTTC.

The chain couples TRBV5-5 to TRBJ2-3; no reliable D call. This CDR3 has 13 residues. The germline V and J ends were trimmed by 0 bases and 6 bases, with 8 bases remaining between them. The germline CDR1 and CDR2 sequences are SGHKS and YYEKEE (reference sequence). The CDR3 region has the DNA TGTGCCAGCAGCTTGGAGAGCTTCGATACGCAGTATTTT. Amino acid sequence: CASSLESFDTQYF.

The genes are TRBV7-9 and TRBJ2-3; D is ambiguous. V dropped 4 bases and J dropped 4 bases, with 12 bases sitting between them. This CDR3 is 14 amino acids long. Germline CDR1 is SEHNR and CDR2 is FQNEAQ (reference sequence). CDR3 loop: CASSSSLWPDTQYF. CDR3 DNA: TGTGCCAGCAGCTCCTCGTTGTGGCCAGATACGCAGTATTTT.

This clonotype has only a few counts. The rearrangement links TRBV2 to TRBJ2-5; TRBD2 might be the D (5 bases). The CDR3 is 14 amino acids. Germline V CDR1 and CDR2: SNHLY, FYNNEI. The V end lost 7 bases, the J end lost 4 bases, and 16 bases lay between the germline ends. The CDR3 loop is CASNPAGSPETQYF. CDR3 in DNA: TGTGCCAGCAATCCTGCGGGTTCTCCAGAGACCCAGTACTTC. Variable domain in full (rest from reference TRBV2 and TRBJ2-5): EPEVTQTPSHQVTQMGQEVILRCVPISNHLYFYWYRQILGQKVEFLVSFYNNEISEKSEIFDDQFSVERPDGSNFTLKIRSTKLEDSAMYFCASNPAGSPETQYFGPGTRLLVL.

CDR3 amino acids: CSAPVGGRVSGTDTQYF. The CDR3 nucleotides read TGCAGTGCTCCTGTCGGGGGGAGAGTCTCTGGCACAGATACGCAGTATTTT. The chain couples TRBV20-1 to TRBJ2-3; 7 bases agree with TRBD2. Germline V lookup: CDR1 DFQATT, CDR2 SNEGSKA (reference sequence). The CDR3 spans 17 residues. V was clipped by 5 bases and J by 1 base; unmatched bases: 15.

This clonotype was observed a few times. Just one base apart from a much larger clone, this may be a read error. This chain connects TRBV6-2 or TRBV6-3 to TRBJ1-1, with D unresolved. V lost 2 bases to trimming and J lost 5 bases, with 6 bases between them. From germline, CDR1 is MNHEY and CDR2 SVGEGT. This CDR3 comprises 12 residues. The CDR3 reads CASSYPETEAFF. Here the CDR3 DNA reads TGTGCCAGCAGTTACCCCGAGACTGAAGCTTTCTTT.

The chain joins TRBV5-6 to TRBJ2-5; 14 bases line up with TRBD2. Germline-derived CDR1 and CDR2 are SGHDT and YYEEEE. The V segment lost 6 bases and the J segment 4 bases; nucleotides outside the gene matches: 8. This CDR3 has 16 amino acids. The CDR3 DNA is TGTGCCAGCATCCTGGGACTAGCGGGAGTTTCAGAGACCCAGTACTTC. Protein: CASILGLAGVSETQYF.

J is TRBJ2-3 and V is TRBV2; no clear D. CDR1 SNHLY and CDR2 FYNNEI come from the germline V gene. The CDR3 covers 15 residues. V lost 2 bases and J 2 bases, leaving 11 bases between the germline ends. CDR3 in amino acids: CASSELVGITDTQYF. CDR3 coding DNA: TGTGCCAGCAGTGAACTGGTAGGGATCACAGATACGCAGTATTTT.

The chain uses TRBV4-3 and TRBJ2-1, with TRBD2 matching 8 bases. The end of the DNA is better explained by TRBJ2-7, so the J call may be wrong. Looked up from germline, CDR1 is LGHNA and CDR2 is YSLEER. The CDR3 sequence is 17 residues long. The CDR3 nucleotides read TGCGCCAGCAGCCAAGGAACGGGAGGGGGTGATACCTACGAGCAGTACTTC. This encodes CASSQGTGGGDTYEQYF.

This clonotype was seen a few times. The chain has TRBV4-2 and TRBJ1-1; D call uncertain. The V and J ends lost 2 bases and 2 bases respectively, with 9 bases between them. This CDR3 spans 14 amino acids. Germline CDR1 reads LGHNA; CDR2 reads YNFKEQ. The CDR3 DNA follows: TGTGCCAGCAGCCAATACGCGGAAAACACTGAAGCTTTCTTT. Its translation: CASSQYAENTEAFF.

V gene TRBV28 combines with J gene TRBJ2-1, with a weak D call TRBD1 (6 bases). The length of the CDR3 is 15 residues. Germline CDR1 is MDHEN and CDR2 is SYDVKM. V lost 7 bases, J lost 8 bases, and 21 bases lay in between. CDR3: CASTGASRVWHEQFF. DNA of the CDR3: TGTGCCAGCACAGGGGCTAGCAGGGTGTGGCATGAGCAGTTCTTC.

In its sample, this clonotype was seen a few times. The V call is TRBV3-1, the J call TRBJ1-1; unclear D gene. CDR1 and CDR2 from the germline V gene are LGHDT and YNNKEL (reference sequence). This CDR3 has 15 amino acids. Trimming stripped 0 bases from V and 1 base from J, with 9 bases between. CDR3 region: CASSQDWIKNTEAFF. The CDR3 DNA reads TGTGCCAGCAGCCAAGATTGGATAAAGAACACTGAAGCTTTCTTT.

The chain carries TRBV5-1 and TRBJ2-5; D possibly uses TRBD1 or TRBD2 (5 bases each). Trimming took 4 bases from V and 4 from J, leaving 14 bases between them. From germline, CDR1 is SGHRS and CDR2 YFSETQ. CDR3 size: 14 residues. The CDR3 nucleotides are TGCGCCAGCAGCCCCATGGGGGATCGAGAGACCCAGTACTTC. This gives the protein CASSPMGDRETQYF.

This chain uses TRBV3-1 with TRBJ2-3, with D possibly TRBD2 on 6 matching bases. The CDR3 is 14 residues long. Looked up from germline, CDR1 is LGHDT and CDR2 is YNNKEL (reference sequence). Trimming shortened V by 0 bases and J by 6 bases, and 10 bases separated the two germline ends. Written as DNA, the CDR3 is TGTGCCAGCAGCCAAGACTCCACTAGCGATACGCAGTATTTT. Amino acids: CASSQDSTSDTQYF.

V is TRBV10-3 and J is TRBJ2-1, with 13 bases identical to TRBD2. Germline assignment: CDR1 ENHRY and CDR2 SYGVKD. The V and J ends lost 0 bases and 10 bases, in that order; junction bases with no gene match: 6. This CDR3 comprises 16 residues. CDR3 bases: TGTGCCATCAGTGAGTCTGTTACTAGCGGGAGGGACGAGCAGTTCTTC. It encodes CAISESVTSGRDEQFF.

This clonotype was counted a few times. CDR3 in DNA: TGTGCCAGCAGCCAAGGACCGTCGCGAGCTTTCTTT. Its protein product is CASSQGPSRAFF. The J gene is TRBJ1-1, the V gene TRBV12-3 or TRBV12-4; D gene unclear. Trimming took off 6 bases at V and 10 bases at J, with 15 bases between the two ends. CDR3 size: 12 residues.

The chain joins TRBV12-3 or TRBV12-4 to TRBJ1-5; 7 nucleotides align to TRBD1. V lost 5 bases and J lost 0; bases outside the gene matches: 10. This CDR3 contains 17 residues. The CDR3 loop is CASSPRTGSNSNQPQHF. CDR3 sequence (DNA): TGTGCCAGCAGTCCACGGACAGGCTCGAATAGCAATCAGCCCCAGCATTTT.

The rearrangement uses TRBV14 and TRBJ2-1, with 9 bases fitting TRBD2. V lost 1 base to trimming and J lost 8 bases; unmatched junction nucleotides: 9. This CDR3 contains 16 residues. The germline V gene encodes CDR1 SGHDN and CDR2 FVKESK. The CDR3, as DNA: TGTGCCAGCAGCCAAGGAACTAGCGGGTTTGGGGATGAGCAGTTCTTC. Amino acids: CASSQGTSGFGDEQFF.

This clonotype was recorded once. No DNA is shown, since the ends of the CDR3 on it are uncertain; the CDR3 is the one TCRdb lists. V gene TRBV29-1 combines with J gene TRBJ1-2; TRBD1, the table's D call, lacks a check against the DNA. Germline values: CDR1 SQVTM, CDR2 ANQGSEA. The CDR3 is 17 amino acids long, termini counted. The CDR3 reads CSVATGTTHWEGYGHTF.

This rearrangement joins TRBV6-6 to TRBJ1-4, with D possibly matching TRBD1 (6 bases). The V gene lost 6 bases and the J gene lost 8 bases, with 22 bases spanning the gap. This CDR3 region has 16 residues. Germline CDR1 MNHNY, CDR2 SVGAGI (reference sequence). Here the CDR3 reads CASRGAAQGQREKLFF. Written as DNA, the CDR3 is TGTGCCAGCAGGGGGGCGGCACAGGGTCAACGGGAAAAACTGTTTTTT.

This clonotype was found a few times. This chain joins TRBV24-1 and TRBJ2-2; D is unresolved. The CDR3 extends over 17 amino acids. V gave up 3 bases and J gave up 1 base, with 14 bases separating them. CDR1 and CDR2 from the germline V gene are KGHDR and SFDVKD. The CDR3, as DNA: TGTGCCACCAGTGATCTAGATTTCACGGGGAACACCGGGGAGCTGTTTTTT. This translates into CATSDLDFTGNTGELFF.

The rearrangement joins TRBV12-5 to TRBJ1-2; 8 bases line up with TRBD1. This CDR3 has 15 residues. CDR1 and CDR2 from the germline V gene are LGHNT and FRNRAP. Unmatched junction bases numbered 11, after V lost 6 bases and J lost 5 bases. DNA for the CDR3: TGTGCTAGTGGACGCGGACAGGGAGAAGAATATGGCTACACCTTC. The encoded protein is CASGRGQGEEYGYTF.

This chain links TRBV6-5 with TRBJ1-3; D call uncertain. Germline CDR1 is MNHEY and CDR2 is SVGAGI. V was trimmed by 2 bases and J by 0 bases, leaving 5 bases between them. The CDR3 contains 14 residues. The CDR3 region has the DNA TGTGCCAGCAGTTACCGGTTCTCTGGAAACACCATATATTTT. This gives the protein CASSYRFSGNTIYF.

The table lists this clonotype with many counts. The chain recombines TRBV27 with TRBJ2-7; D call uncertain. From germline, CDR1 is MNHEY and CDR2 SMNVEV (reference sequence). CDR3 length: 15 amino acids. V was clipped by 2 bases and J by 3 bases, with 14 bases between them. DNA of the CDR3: TGTGCCAGCAGTTTAGTAACGGATACCTTCTACGAGCAGTACTTC. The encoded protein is CASSLVTDTFYEQYF.

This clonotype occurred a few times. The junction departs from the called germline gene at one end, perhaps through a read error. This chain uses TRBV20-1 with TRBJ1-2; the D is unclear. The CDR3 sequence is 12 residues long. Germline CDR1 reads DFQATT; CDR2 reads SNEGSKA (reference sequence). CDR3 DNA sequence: TGCAGTGCCAGAGAACTGAACTATGGCTACACCTTC. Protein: CSARELNYGYTF.

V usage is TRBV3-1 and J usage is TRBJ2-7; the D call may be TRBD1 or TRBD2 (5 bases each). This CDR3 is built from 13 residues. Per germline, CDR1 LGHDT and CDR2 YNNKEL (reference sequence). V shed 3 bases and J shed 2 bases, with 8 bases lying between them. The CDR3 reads CASSHGTTYEQYF. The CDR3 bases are TGTGCCAGCAGCCACGGGACCACCTACGAGCAGTACTTC.

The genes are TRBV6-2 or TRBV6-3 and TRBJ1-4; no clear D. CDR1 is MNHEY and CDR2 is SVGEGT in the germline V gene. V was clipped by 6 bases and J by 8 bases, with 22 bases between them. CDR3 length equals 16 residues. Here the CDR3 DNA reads TGTGCCAGCAGCGACTTTTACTTCGGGGAGCAGGAAAAACTGTTTTTT. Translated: CASSDFYFGEQEKLFF.

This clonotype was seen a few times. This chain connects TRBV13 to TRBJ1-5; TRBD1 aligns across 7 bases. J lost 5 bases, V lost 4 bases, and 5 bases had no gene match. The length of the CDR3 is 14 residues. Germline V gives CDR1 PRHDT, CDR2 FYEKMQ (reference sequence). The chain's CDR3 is CASSSQGVHQPQHF. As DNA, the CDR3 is TGTGCCAGCAGCTCCCAGGGGGTTCATCAGCCCCAGCATTTT. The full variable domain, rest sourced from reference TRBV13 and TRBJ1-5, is AAGVIQSPRHLIKEKRETATLKCYPIPRHDTVYWYQQGPGQDPQFLISFYEKMQSDKGSIPDRFSAQQFSDYHSELNMSSLELGDSALYFCASSSQGVHQPQHFGDGTRLSIL.

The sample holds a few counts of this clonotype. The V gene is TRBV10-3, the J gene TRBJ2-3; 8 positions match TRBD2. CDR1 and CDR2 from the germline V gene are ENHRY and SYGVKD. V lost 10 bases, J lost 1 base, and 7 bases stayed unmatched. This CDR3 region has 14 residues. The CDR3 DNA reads TGTGCCACTCGGGGGACTAGTCGCACAGATACGCAGTATTTT. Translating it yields CATRGTSRTDTQYF.

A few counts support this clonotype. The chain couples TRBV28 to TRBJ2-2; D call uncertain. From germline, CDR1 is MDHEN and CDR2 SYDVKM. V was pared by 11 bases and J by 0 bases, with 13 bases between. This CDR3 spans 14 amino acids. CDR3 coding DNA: TGTGCCGCCTATGGGATTTCGAACACCGGGGAGCTGTTTTTT. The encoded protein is CAAYGISNTGELFF.

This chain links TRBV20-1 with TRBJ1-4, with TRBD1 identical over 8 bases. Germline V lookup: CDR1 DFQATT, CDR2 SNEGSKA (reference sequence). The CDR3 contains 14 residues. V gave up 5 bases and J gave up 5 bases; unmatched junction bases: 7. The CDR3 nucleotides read TGCAGTGCTCCAACAGGGGGTCCCAATGAAAAACTGTTTTTT. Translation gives CSAPTGGPNEKLFF.